This T cell receptor beta chain was captured by sequencing in a study of OX40 agonist ivuxolimab in advanced cancers. The overall study: Patients with prior anti-PD-1, anti-PD-L1 or anti-CTLA-4 therapy were eligible; roughly 41% had some.

Study-wide results and limits: Among the least clonally expanded were partial responders at 0.1-3.0 mg/kg. Clonal expansion by week 6 occurred in CD4+ and CD8+ blood T cells (at 0.1 to 3.0 mg/kg).

Comment on this clone: Its antigen is unidentified.

Measured with immunoSEQ multiplex PCR; TCRdb has only the in-frame clones, and not every one. Altogether about 61,000 clones are present, approximately 90% being singletons, with the ten largest covering roughly 1.8%. Sampling times: baseline, cycle 4 day 1, cycle 7 day 1. Germline CDR1 LNHDA, CDR2 SQIVND (reference sequence). V shed 0 bases, J shed 3 bases, and the junction held 2 bases outside the gene matches. This CDR3 spans 16 amino acids. The chain has TRBV19 and TRBJ2-1, with 10 bases fitting TRBD1. The sample here was CD4+ or CD8+ T cells sorted from blood, taken in a trial of the OX40 agonist ivuxolimab. The receptor comes from an adult with an advanced solid tumor such as melanoma, head and neck, liver or kidney cancer. CDR3 in amino acids: CASSIEDRGYYNEQFF. DNA of the CDR3: TGTGCCAGTAGTATAGAGGACAGGGGGTACTACAATGAGCAGTTCTTC.